A single sample gave rise to the 10 T cell receptor beta chains below, sequenced in a study of cytomegalovirus exposure and HLA in healthy donors. Primers for the PCR totalled 60 Vbeta and 13 Jbeta. The assay was immunoSEQ multiplex PCR, and TCRdb's table has in-frame clones only and misses some. The profile shows about 120,000 clones, around two thirds of them singletons. Input material: PBMCs. The receptor set was obtained from a woman in her thirties or forties in good health and CMV-seropositive.

The chain recombines TRBV2 with TRBJ1-4; no clear D gene. The CDR3 runs 14 residues. Deletions cut 6 bases from V and 0 bases from J, with 8 bases between. Germline V lookup: CDR1 SNHLY, CDR2 FYNNEI. The CDR3: CASSVRATNEKLFF. CDR3 coding DNA: TGTGCCAGCAGCGTACGGGCAACTAATGAAAAACTGTTTTTT.

This clone was seen only a few times. The V call is TRBV7-9, the J call TRBJ1-5; tentative D call: TRBD1 (6 bases). CDR1 and CDR2 (germline): SEHNR, FQNEAQ (reference sequence). The CDR3 is 14 residues long. V gave up 5 bases and J gave up 4 bases, with 12 bases separating them. For the CDR3, the DNA is TGTGCCAGCAGCAGGGGGGGCGCAAATCAGCCCCAGCATTTT. This translates into CASSRGGANQPQHF.

The gene calls are TRBV6-5 and TRBJ1-2, with 9 bases matching TRBD1. The CDR3 extends over 15 amino acids. Germline loops: CDR1 MNHEY, CDR2 SVGAGI. V lost 6 bases, J lost 5 bases, and 10 bases stayed unmatched. In nucleotides, the CDR3 is TGTGCCAGCAGACGAGACGGGACAGGGCCTTATGGCTACACCTTC. Translating it yields CASRRDGTGPYGYTF.

This clone came up a few times. V is TRBV10-3 and J is TRBJ2-1; unclear D gene. The CDR3 consists of 12 residues. Germline CDR1 is ENHRY and CDR2 is SYGVKD. Trimming shortened V by 4 bases and J by 7 bases, and 8 bases separated the two germline ends. CDR3 DNA: TGTGCCATCAGTGTTAGCCGGAATGAGCAGTTCTTC. Translating it yields CAISVSRNEQFF.

Only a few counts were recorded for this clone. The rearrangement uses TRBV2 and TRBJ2-1, with D possibly being TRBD2 (5 bases). Germline V gene lookup returns CDR1 SNHLY and CDR2 FYNNEI. V lost 5 bases and J 5 bases, leaving 7 bases between the germline ends. The CDR3 loop spans 12 amino acids. CDR3 loop: CASSRGNNEQFF. In nucleotides, the CDR3 is TGTGCCAGCAGTCGAGGGAACAATGAGCAGTTCTTC.

The V call is TRBV6-5, the J call TRBJ1-6, with no clear D. CDR1 and CDR2 from the germline V gene are MNHEY and SVGAGI. This CDR3 region has 14 residues. V lost 2 bases and J 9 bases, leaving 11 bases between the germline ends. The CDR3 DNA is TGTGCCAGCAGTTACGCCCCAGCGGGTTCACCCCTCCACTTT. This codes for CASSYAPAGSPLHF.

This clone showed up just once. The J gene is TRBJ2-1, the V gene TRBV7-9, with a weak D call TRBD2 (5 bases). The germline gives CDR1 SEHNR, CDR2 FQNEAQ (reference sequence). The CDR3 has 15 amino acids. V shed 0 bases and J shed 8 bases, with 14 bases lying between them. The CDR3 DNA sequence: TGTGCCAGCAGCTTAGCTAAGTCCGGGGTCGATGAGCAGTTCTTC. Amino acid sequence: CASSLAKSGVDEQFF.

This clone has more than one count but fewer than ten. The chain carries TRBV4-1 and TRBJ1-5; 10 nucleotides agree with TRBD1. The CDR3 totals 15 residues. V lost 0 bases, J lost 4 bases, and 0 bases stayed unmatched. Germline V gives CDR1 MGHRA, CDR2 YSYEKL. Here the CDR3 DNA reads TGCGCCAGCAGCCAAGAGGACAGGGGGAATCAGCCCCAGCATTTT. Protein: CASSQEDRGNQPQHF.

This clone has only one observation. The chain joins TRBV7-9 to TRBJ1-2, with D uncertain. The germline gives CDR1 SEHNR, CDR2 FQNEAQ (reference sequence). V was trimmed by 2 bases and J by 11 bases, leaving 18 bases between them. There are 14 residues in the CDR3. The CDR3 DNA reads as TGTGCCAGCAGCTTATTCGCCTCGCGCGAGCTTTACACCTTC. Protein sequence: CASSLFASRELYTF.

The chain couples TRBV5-1 to TRBJ2-7; 9 bases are shared with TRBD2. V dropped 3 bases and J dropped 0; count of bases not matched to a gene: 7. Looked up from germline, CDR1 is SGHRS and CDR2 is YFSETQ. The CDR3 runs to 16 residues. The CDR3 sequence: CASSWDSSGASYEQYF. The CDR3 DNA is TGCGCCAGCAGCTGGGACTCTAGCGGGGCCTCCTACGAGCAGTACTTC.